What follows is one T cell receptor (beta chain) and its context. Assay: immunoSEQ multiplex PCR; the TCRdb copy retains only in-frame clones and omits some. The sample has 150,000 to 200,000 clones, 70% to 90% seen once. The data were taken from a study of cytotoxic CD8 clonotypes in ibrutinib-treated CLL. Germline loops: CDR1 SGHTA, CDR2 FQGTGA. The CDR3 totals 13 residues. Between the trimmed V and J ends, which lost 1 base and 7 bases, there was a span of 10 bases. This TCR was sampled from a human donor with chronic lymphocytic leukemia. This specimen consisted of PBMCs, obtained at disease progression, from a patient treated with ibrutinib. The chain carries TRBV7-3 and TRBJ1-1; D is unresolved. CDR3 coding DNA: TGTGCCAGCAGCTTAATTGTAGGGAATGAAGCTTTCTTT. Its translation: CASSLIVGNEAFF.